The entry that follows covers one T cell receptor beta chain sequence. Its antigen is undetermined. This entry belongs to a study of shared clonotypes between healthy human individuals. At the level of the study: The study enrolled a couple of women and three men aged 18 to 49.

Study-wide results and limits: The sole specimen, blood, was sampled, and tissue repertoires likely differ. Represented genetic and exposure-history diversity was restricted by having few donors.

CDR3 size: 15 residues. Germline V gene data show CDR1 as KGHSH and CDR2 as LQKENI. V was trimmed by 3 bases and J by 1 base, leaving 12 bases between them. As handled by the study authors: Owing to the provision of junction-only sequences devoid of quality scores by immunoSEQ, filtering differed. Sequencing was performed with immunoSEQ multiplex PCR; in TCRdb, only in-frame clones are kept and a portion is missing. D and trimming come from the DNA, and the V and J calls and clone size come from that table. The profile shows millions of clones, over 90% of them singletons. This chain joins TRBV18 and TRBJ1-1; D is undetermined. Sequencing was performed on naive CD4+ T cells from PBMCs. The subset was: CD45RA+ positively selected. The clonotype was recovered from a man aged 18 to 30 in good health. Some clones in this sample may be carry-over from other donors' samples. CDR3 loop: CASSPQVLGNTEAFF. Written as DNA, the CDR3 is TGTGCCAGCTCACCGCAGGTTCTGGGGAACACTGAAGCTTTCTTT. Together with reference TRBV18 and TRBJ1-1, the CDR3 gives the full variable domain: NAGVMQNPRHLVRRRGQEARLRCSPMKGHSHVYWYRQLPEEGLKFMVYLQKENIIDESGMPKERFSAEFPKEGPSILRIQQVVRGDSAAYFCASSPQVLGNTEAFFGQGTRLTVV.